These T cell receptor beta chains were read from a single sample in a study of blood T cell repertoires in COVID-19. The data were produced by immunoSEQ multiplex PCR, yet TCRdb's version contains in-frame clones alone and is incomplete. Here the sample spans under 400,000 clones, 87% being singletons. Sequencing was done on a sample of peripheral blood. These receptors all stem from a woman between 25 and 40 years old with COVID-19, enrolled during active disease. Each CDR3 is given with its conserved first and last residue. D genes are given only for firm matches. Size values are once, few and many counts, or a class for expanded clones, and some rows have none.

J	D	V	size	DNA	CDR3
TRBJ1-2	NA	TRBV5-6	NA	TGTGCCAGCAGCTTGGCGGGGGAGGGTGGCTACACCTTC	CASSLAGEGGYTF
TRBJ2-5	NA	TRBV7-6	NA	TGTGCCAGCAGCTCGACCCCCAGGGGTGGAGAGACCCAGTACTTC	CASSSTPRGGETQYF
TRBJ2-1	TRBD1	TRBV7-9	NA	TGTGCCAGCAGCCCGATGGGACAGGGATCGATAGGTGAGCAGTTCTTC	CASSPMGQGSIGEQFF
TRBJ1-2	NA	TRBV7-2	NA	TGTGCCAGCAGCTTAGATACGGGGGGCCGAAATGGCTACACCTTC	CASSLDTGGRNGYTF
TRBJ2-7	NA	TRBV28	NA	TGTGCCAGCTCCCCAAGCCCCCCGGACGAGCAGTACTTC	CASSPSPPDEQYF
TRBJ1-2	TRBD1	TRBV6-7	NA	TGTGCCAGCAGTTCGCGGGACAGGGGGCTTGATTTAAGAAACTATGGCTACACCTTC	CASSSRDRGLDLRNYGYTF
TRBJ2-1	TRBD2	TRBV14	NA	TGTGCCAGCAGCCAAGGGACTAGGAATGAGCAGTTCTTC	CASSQGTRNEQFF
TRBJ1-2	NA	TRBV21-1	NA	TGTGCCAGCACCGACACGGGACACGCCGAGATCGGCTACACCTTC	CASTDTGHAEIGYTF
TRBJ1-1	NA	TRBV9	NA	TGTGCCAGCAGCACCCTGAGCCTCGGTGAAGCTTTCTTT	CASSTLSLGEAFF
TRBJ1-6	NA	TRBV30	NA	TGTGCCTGGAGTGTACGACTAGGGCTAGATTCACCCCTCCACTTT	CAWSVRLGLDSPLHF
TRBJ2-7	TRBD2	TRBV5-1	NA	TGCGCCAGCAGCTCGGGGGGGACTAACTACGAGCAGTACTTC	CASSSGGTNYEQYF
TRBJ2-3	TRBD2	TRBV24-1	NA	TGTGCCACCAGTGACCCCGCTAGCGGAGGCACAGATACGCAGTATTTT	CATSDPASGGTDTQYF
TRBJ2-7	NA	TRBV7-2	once	TGTGCCAGCAGCTCCGCCGGTTTAGAGCAGTACTTC	CASSSAGLEQYF
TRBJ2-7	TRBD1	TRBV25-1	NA	TGTGCCAGCAGTGGCCGGTACAGGGGTTCCTACGAGCAGTACTTC	CASSGRYRGSYEQYF
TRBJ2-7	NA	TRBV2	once	TGTGCCATCGGGGCCTACGAGCAGTACTTC	CAIGAYEQYF
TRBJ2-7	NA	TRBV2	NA	TGTGCCAGCAGTGATGGTCCGAGCTACGAGCAGTACTTC	CASSDGPSYEQYF
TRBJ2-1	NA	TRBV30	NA	TGTGCCTGGAGTGTGGGGCAGGGGATTTCCAATGAGCAGTTCTTC	CAWSVGQGISNEQFF